The following is a T cell receptor beta chain sequence with its context. 60 Vbeta and 13 Jbeta primers were used in PCR. Profiled with immunoSEQ multiplex PCR; TCRdb holds only in-frame clones, not every one. The sample includes 120,000 to 150,000 clones, 70% to 80% of them seen just once. The data stem from a study of cytomegalovirus exposure and HLA in healthy donors. The CDR3 length is 16 residues. Trimming took 6 bases from V and 1 from J; bases not matched to a gene: 7. Germline V gives CDR1 MDHEN, CDR2 SYDVKM. The origin of this receptor is a woman between 40 and 50 years old in good health and CMV-seropositive. This sequence joins TRBV28 and TRBJ1-4; 8 bases are shared with TRBD1. The specimen was PBMCs. The CDR3 sequence: CASRPGTGVTNEKLFF. For the CDR3, the DNA is TGTGCCAGCAGGCCCGGGACAGGAGTAACTAATGAAAAACTGTTTTTT. Supplemented by reference TRBV28 and TRBJ1-4, the full variable domain reads DVKVTQSSRYLVKRTGEKVFLECVQDMDHENMFWYRQDPGLGLRLIYFSYDVKMKEKGDIPEGYSVSREKKERFSLILESASTNQTSMYLCASRPGTGVTNEKLFFGSGTQLSVL.